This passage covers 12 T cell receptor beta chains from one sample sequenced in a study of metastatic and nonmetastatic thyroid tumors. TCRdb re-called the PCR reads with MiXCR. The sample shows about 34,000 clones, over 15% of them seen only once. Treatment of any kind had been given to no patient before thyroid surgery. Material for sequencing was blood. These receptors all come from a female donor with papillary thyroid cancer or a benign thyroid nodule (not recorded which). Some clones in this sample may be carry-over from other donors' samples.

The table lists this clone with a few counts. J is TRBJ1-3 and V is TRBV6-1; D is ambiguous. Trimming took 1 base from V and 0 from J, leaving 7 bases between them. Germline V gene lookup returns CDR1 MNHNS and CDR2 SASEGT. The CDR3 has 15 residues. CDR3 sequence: CASSEGPSSGNTIYF. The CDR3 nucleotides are TGTGCCAGCAGTGAAGGGCCCAGCTCTGGAAACACCATATATTTT.

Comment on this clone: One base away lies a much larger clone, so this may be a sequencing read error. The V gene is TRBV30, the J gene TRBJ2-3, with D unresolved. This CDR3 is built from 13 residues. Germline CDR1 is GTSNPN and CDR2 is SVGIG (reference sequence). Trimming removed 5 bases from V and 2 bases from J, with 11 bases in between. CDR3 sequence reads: CAWRRQVTDTQYF. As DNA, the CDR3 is TGTGCCTGGCGGCGGCAGGTCACAGATACGCAGTATTTT.

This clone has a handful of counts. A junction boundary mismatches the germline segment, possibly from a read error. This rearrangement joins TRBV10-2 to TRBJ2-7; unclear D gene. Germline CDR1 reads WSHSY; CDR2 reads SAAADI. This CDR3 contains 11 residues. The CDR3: CASSGYYDQYF. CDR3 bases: TGCGCCAGCAGTGGTTACTACGATCAGTACTTC.

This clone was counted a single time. The CDR3 nucleotides read TGCAGTGCTATTGGGACAGGCTTCACCGGGGAGCTGTTTTTT. Translated, it gives CSAIGTGFTGELFF. The chain recombines TRBV20-1 with TRBJ2-2; 8 bases match TRBD1. V dropped 4 bases and J dropped 4; count of bases not matched to a gene: 5. The CDR3 is made up of 14 amino acids. Germline CDR1 and CDR2: DFQATT and SNEGSKA (reference sequence).

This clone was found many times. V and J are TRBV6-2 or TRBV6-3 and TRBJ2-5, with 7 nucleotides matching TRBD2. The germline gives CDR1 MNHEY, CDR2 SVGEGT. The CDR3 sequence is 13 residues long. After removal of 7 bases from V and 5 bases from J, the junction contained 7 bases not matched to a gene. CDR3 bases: TGTGCCAGCACCAAGGGACTATGGGAGACCCAGTACTTC. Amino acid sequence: CASTKGLWETQYF.

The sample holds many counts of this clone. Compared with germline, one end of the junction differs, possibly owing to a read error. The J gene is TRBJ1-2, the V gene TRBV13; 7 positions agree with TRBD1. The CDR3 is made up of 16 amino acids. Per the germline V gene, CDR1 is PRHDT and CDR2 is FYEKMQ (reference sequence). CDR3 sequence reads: CASSLATGPADYGHTF. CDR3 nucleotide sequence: TGTGCCAGCAGCTTAGCGACAGGGCCGGCCGACTATGGCCACACCTTC.

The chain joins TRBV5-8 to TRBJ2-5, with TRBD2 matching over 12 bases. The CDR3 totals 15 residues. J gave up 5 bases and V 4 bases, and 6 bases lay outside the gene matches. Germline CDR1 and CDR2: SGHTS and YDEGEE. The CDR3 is CASSPGLAGFETQYF. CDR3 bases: TGTGCCAGCAGCCCAGGACTAGCGGGATTCGAGACCCAGTACTTC.

The CDR3 bases are TGTGCCAGCAGTCTCGCGATGACTCGCGGGCAGTTCTTC. Protein sequence: CASSLAMTRGQFF. V is TRBV6-1 and J is TRBJ2-1; D gene unclear. Trimming cost V 5 bases and J 12 bases, with 17 bases left between them. The V gene's germline CDR1 is MNHNS and CDR2 SASEGT. CDR3 length: 13 residues.

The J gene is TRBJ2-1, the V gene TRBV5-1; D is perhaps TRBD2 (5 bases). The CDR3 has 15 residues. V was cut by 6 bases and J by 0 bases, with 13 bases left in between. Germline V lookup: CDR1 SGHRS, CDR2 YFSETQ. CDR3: CASNEGPSSYNEQFF. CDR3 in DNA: TGCGCCAGCAACGAGGGTCCTAGCTCCTACAATGAGCAGTTCTTC.

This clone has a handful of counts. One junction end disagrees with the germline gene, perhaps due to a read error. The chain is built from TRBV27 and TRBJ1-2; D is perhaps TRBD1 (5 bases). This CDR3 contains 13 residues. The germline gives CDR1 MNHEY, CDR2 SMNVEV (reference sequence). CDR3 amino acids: CASSLSRVYCYTF. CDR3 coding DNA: TGTGCCAGCAGTTTATCCAGGGTCTATTGCTACACCTTC.

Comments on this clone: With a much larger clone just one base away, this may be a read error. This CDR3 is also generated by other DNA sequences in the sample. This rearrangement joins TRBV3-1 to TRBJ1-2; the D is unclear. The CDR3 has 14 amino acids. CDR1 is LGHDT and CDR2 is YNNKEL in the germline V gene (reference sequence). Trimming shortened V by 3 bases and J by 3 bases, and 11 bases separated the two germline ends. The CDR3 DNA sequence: TGTGCCAGCAGCCAGGCGGGCCGAGACTATGGCTACACCTTC. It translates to CASSQAGRDYGYTF.

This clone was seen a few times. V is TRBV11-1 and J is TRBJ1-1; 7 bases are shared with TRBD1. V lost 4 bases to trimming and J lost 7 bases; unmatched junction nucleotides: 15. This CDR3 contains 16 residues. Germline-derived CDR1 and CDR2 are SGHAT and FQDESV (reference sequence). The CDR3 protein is CASSSSEAGGRVEAFF. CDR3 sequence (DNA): TGTGCCAGCAGCTCCAGTGAAGCAGGGGGACGTGTTGAAGCTTTCTTT. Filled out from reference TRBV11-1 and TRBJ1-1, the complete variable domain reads EAEVAQSPRYKITEKSQAVAFWCDPISGHATLYWYRQILGQGPELLVQFQDESVVDDSQLPKDRFSAERLKGVDSTLKIQPAELGDSAMYLCASSSSEAGGRVEAFFGQGTRLTVV.